The 10 T cell receptor beta chains presented below share a single source sample, sequenced in a study of T cells in localized non-small cell lung cancer. Here immunoSEQ multiplex PCR was the method, and the copy in TCRdb shows in-frame clones only, minus some. The sample has more than 2,000 clones, more than 20% seen once. The sample here was normal lung tissue next to the tumor, taken before any cancer treatment. Receptors were obtained from a male donor older than 55 with stage I squamous cell lung carcinoma.

This clone was picked up one time. CDR3 sequence reads: CASSSHSGTTSNYGYTF. CDR3 coding DNA: TGCGCCAGCAGCTCCCACTCCGGGACAACCTCGAACTATGGCTACACCTTC. The V gene is TRBV5-1, the J gene TRBJ1-2; TRBD1 might be the D (6 bases). Germline assignment: CDR1 SGHRS and CDR2 YFSETQ. This CDR3 is 17 amino acids long. Between the trimmed V and J ends, which lost 3 bases and 2 bases, there was a span of 20 bases.

This clone has just a few counts. The V and J genes are TRBV9 and TRBJ2-7; TRBD2 matches at 7 bases. The CDR3 length is 14 residues. From germline, CDR1 is SGDLS and CDR2 YYNGEE. V lost 3 bases and J lost 5; bases outside the gene matches: 8. In DNA form, the CDR3 reads TGTGCCAGCAGCGCAACTAGCGAACCCCACGAGCAGTACTTC. This sequence encodes CASSATSEPHEQYF. Using reference TRBV9 and TRBJ2-7 for the parts outside the CDR3, the full variable domain is DSGVTQTPKHLITATGQRVTLRCSPRSGDLSVYWYQQSLDQGLQFLIQYYNGEERAKGNILERFSAQQFPDLHSELNLSSLELGDSALYFCASSATSEPHEQYFGPGTRLTVT.

The count of this clone is one. The chain has TRBV19 and TRBJ1-5; 7 positions agree with TRBD1. Trimming at V came to 3 bases and at J to 1 base, leaving 3 bases not matched to a gene. CDR1 and CDR2 from the germline V gene are LNHDA and SQIVND (reference sequence). CDR3 length equals 15 residues. CDR3 nucleotide sequence: TGTGCCAGTAGTATTGACAGGGCAAGCAATCAGCCCCAGCATTTT. Amino acids: CASSIDRASNQPQHF.

The chain employs TRBV11-3 and TRBJ2-2; 7 positions agree with TRBD1. V shed 1 base, J shed 6 bases, and the junction held 8 bases outside the gene matches. The CDR3 runs 16 residues. The V gene's germline CDR1 is SGHNT and CDR2 YENEEA. CDR3 sequence reads: CASSLVGTVSAGELFF. In DNA form, the CDR3 reads TGTGCCAGCAGCTTAGTGGGGACAGTATCGGCCGGGGAGCTGTTTTTT.

This clone was seen only a few times. The chain recombines TRBV19 with TRBJ1-4; TRBD1 is a possible D gene (5 bases). Germline V gene sequence: CDR1 LNHDA, CDR2 SQIVND (reference sequence). The CDR3 contains 14 residues. Trimming removed 5 bases at V and 7 bases at J, with 14 bases between. This chain's CDR3 is CASSRQGGGEKLFF. CDR3 in DNA: TGTGCCAGTAGTCGCCAGGGTGGTGGTGAAAAACTGTTTTTT.

Concerning this clone itself: One end of the junction fails to match germline, which may point to a read error. This chain connects TRBV19 to TRBJ2-1, with TRBD1 matching over 11 bases. From germline, CDR1 is LNHDA and CDR2 SQIVND (reference sequence). This CDR3 spans 15 amino acids. For the CDR3, the DNA is TGTGCCAGTAGCGAGGACAGGGGGCGCAAAAATGGGCAGTTCTTC. This encodes CASSEDRGRKNGQFF.

This clone was seen a single time. The chain recombines TRBV25-1 with TRBJ2-1, with TRBD2 matching over 14 bases. The length of the CDR3 is 16 residues. Trimming at V came to 2 bases and at J to 7 bases, leaving 4 bases not matched to a gene. The germline gives CDR1 MGHDK, CDR2 SYGVNS. The CDR3 is CASSEPGLAGDNEQFF. As DNA, the CDR3 is TGTGCCAGCAGTGAACCGGGACTAGCGGGAGATAATGAGCAGTTCTTC. The entire variable domain, with the rest obtained from reference TRBV25-1 and TRBJ2-1, is as follows: EADIYQTPRYLVIGTGKKITLECSQTMGHDKMYWYQQDPGMELHLIHYSYGVNSTEKGDLSSESTVSRIRTEHFPLTLESARPSHTSQYLCASSEPGLAGDNEQFFGPGTRLTVL.

The chain carries TRBV30 and TRBJ2-1; 12 positions agree with TRBD2. CDR3 size: 16 residues. CDR1 GTSNPN and CDR2 SVGIG come from the germline V gene (reference sequence). V was pared by 3 bases and J by 2 bases, with 5 bases of the junction left unmatched. The CDR3 DNA is TGTGCCTGGAGGCTCTGGACTAGCGGGGCCTACAATGAGCAGTTCTTC. This gives the protein CAWRLWTSGAYNEQFF.

This clone is medium-sized by share. The V call is TRBV9, the J call TRBJ2-6; D gene unclear. Germline CDR1 and CDR2: SGDLS and YYNGEE. V lost 0 bases to trimming and J lost 2 bases, with 3 bases between them. The CDR3 is 14 residues long. The CDR3 sequence is CASSVGPGANVLTF. CDR3 DNA sequence: TGTGCCAGCAGCGTAGGTCCTGGGGCCAACGTCCTGACTTTC.

V usage is TRBV19 and J usage is TRBJ1-5; D might be TRBD1 (5 bases). Germline values: CDR1 LNHDA, CDR2 SQIVND (reference sequence). The CDR3 spans 18 residues. Trimming shortened V by 4 bases and J by 0 bases, and 19 bases separated the two germline ends. This CDR3 is CASSTPSDRSYSNQPQHF. The CDR3 DNA follows: TGTGCCAGTAGTACTCCCTCCGACAGAAGTTATAGCAATCAGCCCCAGCATTTT.